This T cell receptor beta chain was identified in a study of blood T cell repertoires in COVID-19. Whole-study context: The origin of the acute and convalescent COVID-19 samples was the United States, Italy and Spain. Sources were T cells, B-cell-depleted T cells, or PBMCs; the material itself was cDNA or gDNA.

This CDR3 has 14 residues. From germline, CDR1 is MGHRA and CDR2 YSYEKL. V was pared by 1 base and J by 3 bases, with 9 bases between. Generated by immunoSEQ multiplex PCR, the TCRdb table keeps only in-frame clones and is missing some. The sample consists of about 260,000 clones, 80% to 90% of them appearing once. This clone came up once. During active infection, Seattle patients enrolled and were then monitored through disease. The TCR originated in a woman in her 70s with COVID-19, enrolled during active disease. The sequenced material came from peripheral blood. The V call is TRBV4-1, the J call TRBJ1-1, with D possibly being TRBD1 (6 bases). CDR3 sequence: CASSQVRGYTEAFF. The CDR3 DNA reads as TGCGCCAGCAGCCAAGTCAGGGGCTACACTGAAGCTTTCTTT.